A selection of T cell receptor beta chains follows, all from one sample in a study of post-analysis software for immune sequencing data. TCRdb analysed the PCR reads with MiXCR anew, one entry per CDR3 protein. The sample lists some 500,000 distinct CDR3 sequences, approximately 46% seen once, with around 10% in the top ten. Material for sequencing was blood. The receptors here all came from a girl aged 5-17 years with multiple sclerosis. The CDR3 runs from the conserved cysteine through the conserved F or W. A D gene is named only where the DNA matches it firmly. For some rows the clone size is stated as once, few or many, or as a class when expanded; others skip it.

>.|TRBJ1-2|TRBV5-1|.
TGCGCCAGCAGCTTGGCGGCTCTGAACTATGGCTACACCTTC
CASSLAALNYGYTF
>.|TRBJ1-5|TRBV6-2/TRBV6-3|.
TGTGCCAGCAGTTGGGACACCGCGAATCAGCCCCAGCATTTT
CASSWDTANQPQHF
>TRBD2|TRBJ2-7|TRBV20-1|.
TGCAGTGCTAGAGATAGCAGGACTAGGAGCGAGCAGTACTTC
CSARDSRTRSEQYF
>.|TRBJ2-1|TRBV9|few
TGTGCCAGCAGCGTAGCCCCTAGCAGGAGGGGGAATGAGCAGTTCTTC
CASSVAPSRRGNEQFF
>.|TRBJ2-3|TRBV25-1|.
TGTGCCAGCAGTGAGGCCCGGGGCACAGATACGCAGTATTTT
CASSEARGTDTQYF
>.|TRBJ2-7|TRBV20-1|.
TGCAGTGCTTCCCTAGCTTTAGCAACTCCCTACGAGCAGTACTTC
CSASLALATPYEQYF
>TRBD1|TRBJ2-4|TRBV6-6|.
TGTGCCAGCAGTGACCGACAGGGGGTTGACATTCAGTACTTC
CASSDRQGVDIQYF
>.|TRBJ1-1|TRBV5-1|few
TGCGCCAGCAGCCCTCGACAGCAGAACACTGAAGCTTTCTTT
CASSPRQQNTEAFF
>.|TRBJ1-2|TRBV7-2|few
TGTGCCAGCAGCTTACACAGTCAAACCTATGGCTACACCTTC
CASSLHSQTYGYTF
>.|TRBJ2-5|TRBV9|few
TGTGCCAGCAGCCGTGGGGGAGGTTCATGGGAAGAGACCCAGTACTTC
CASSRGGGSWEETQYF
>.|TRBJ1-5|TRBV29-1|few
TGCAGCGTTGAAGAGTCCCTGAGCGGAGGACCCCAGCATTTT
CSVEESLSGGPQHF
>.|TRBJ2-5|TRBV20-1|once
TGCAGTGCCCCTAATCAGGAAGAGACCCAGTACTTC
CSAPNQEETQYF
>.|TRBJ2-6|TRBV6-6|few
TGTGCCAGCACGGGCCACTCTGGGGCCAACGTCCTGACTTTC
CASTGHSGANVLTF
>TRBD2|TRBJ2-7|TRBV18|.
TGTGCCAGCTCACCGCTGGCTAGCGGGCTCGAGCAGTACTTC
CASSPLASGLEQYF
>.|TRBJ2-1|TRBV27|.
TGTGCCAGCAGTCTTCCTCCTTATTCGGCCCTCTACAATGAGCAGTTCTTC
CASSLPPYSALYNEQFF
>.|TRBJ2-3|TRBV12-3/TRBV12-4|.
TGTGCCAGCAGTTTTAGTCCGATTGGATCTGCCGAAGATACGCAGTATTTT
CASSFSPIGSAEDTQYF
>TRBD1|TRBJ2-5|TRBV12-3/TRBV12-4|few
TGTGCCAGCAGCCATCCAGGGACAGGGGGCTGGACCCAGTACTTC
CASSHPGTGGWTQYF
>.|TRBJ1-1|TRBV11-2|few
TGTGCCAGCAGCGGGACGTTGGGATTCGAAGCTTTCTTT
CASSGTLGFEAFF
>TRBD1|TRBJ2-3|TRBV6-5|few
TGTGCCAGCAGGGTCGACAGGGTAGCAGATACGCAGTATTTT
CASRVDRVADTQYF
>TRBD2|TRBJ2-7|TRBV7-9|.
TGTGCCAGCAGCTTCACACTAGCGGACTACGAGCAGTACTTC
CASSFTLADYEQYF
>.|TRBJ2-1|TRBV10-3|.
TGTGCCATCAGTGAGGGTAGGAGACTAGTCACATATGAGCAGTTCTTC
CAISEGRRLVTYEQFF
>.|TRBJ2-5|TRBV19|once
TGTGCCAGTACTCCAGGAGGCTCCGAGAGAGAGACCCAGTACTTC
CASTPGGSERETQYF
>TRBD1|TRBJ2-1|TRBV28|.
TGTGCCAGCAACAGGGGTCACAATGAGCAGTTCTTC
CASNRGHNEQFF
>TRBD1|TRBJ2-5|TRBV28|.
TGTGCCAGCGGCCAGCAAGGGGGCGGCCAAGAGACCCAGTACTTC
CASGQQGGGQETQYF
>.|TRBJ2-5|TRBV5-1|once
TGCGCCAGCAGCTTGGGACAGAGTCACGACCTGCAGTACTTC
CASSLGQSHDLQYF
>TRBD1|TRBJ1-1|TRBV12-3/TRBV12-4|few
TGTGCCAGCAGTTTTGGGGACAGCATCGGGACTGAAGCTTTCTTT
CASSFGDSIGTEAFF
>TRBD2|TRBJ2-7|TRBV6-5|.
TGTGCCAGCAGTTACCGGGAGGGCCCGTACGAGCAGTACTTC
CASSYREGPYEQYF
>.|TRBJ2-3|TRBV5-1|.
TGCGCTAGCAGCTTGGATCCCGGGTTGGGGACAGATACGCAGTATTTT
CASSLDPGLGTDTQYF
>.|TRBJ1-2|TRBV29-1|.
TGCAGCGTTGAAATACGTACAGCAGCTAACTATGGCTACACCTTC
CSVEIRTAANYGYTF
>.|TRBJ2-1|TRBV20-1|few
TGCAGTGCATTTAGTACGGGACGTTACAATGAGCAGTTCTTC
CSAFSTGRYNEQFF
>TRBD1|TRBJ1-4|TRBV28|few
TGTGCCAGCAGCCCGGACAGGTCTCGACTGTTTTTT
CASSPDRSRLFF
>.|TRBJ2-3|TRBV6-1|.
TGTGCCAGCAGTGAAGACCGGAGTCCCACAGATACGCAGTATTTT
CASSEDRSPTDTQYF
>TRBD2|TRBJ2-7|TRBV20-1|few
TGCAGTGCTAGAAGGGGCGGGAGTTACTCCTACGAGCAGTACTTC
CSARRGGSYSYEQYF
>TRBD1|TRBJ1-2|TRBV6-5|few
TGTGCCAGCTCCTCTGGGACAGGTGTCAATGGCTACACCTTC
CASSSGTGVNGYTF
>.|TRBJ1-1|TRBV29-1|few
TGCAGCGTTGAGTCCGGGAGGTACACTGAAGCTTTCTTT
CSVESGRYTEAFF
>.|TRBJ2-1|TRBV20-1|.
TGCAGTGCTAGCCCCTACAATGAGCAGTTCTTC
CSASPYNEQFF
>.|TRBJ2-1|TRBV5-1|once
TGCGCCAGCAGCTTGGTTAAGGGTAACAATGAGCAGTTCTTC
CASSLVKGNNEQFF
>TRBD1|TRBJ1-4|TRBV5-4|.
TGTGCCAGCAGCACCGGACAGGGGGCGCCTAATGAAAAACTGTTTTTT
CASSTGQGAPNEKLFF
>.|TRBJ2-2|TRBV18|.
TGTGCCAGCTCACCATCCGACGGGACCGGGGAGCTGTTTTTT
CASSPSDGTGELFF
>TRBD2|TRBJ2-3|TRBV28|.
TGTGCCAGCAACAGCGGGAGGGCCGGGTCAGATACGCAGTATTTT
CASNSGRAGSDTQYF
>.|TRBJ2-3|TRBV29-1|few
TGCAGCGTTGAAGGGAGGGGTAGCATCACTAGCACAGATACGCAGTATTTT
CSVEGRGSITSTDTQYF
>TRBD2|TRBJ2-1|TRBV7-9|.
TGTGCCAGCAGCTCTGGGGGGACTAGCGGGTCTAAATCCTACAATGAGCAGTTCTTC
CASSSGGTSGSKSYNEQFF
>TRBD2|TRBJ2-7|TRBV5-1|.
TGCGCCAGCAGCTTAATCGGAAGCGGGAACCGCAATGAGCAGTACTTC
CASSLIGSGNRNEQYF
>TRBD1|TRBJ2-7|TRBV11-2|few
TGTGCCAGCAGCCCGCGACAGGGAAACTACGAAGAGCAGTACTTC
CASSPRQGNYEEQYF
>.|TRBJ2-1|TRBV27|once
TGTGCCAGCAGACCGGGCGGTACTTATGAGCAGTTCTTC
CASRPGGTYEQFF
>.|TRBJ2-7|TRBV12-3/TRBV12-4|.
TGTGCCAGCAGTTACCCAGCCGGGACGGGCTCCTACGAGCAGTACTTC
CASSYPAGTGSYEQYF
>TRBD1|TRBJ2-7|TRBV6-1|.
TGTGCCAGTGCAGACAGGGCGAGTAGCTACGAGCAGTACTTC
CASADRASSYEQYF
>.|TRBJ2-1|TRBV20-1|few
TGCAGTGCTAGAGATGGGGGGAGGCCGCACAATGAGCAGTTCTTC
CSARDGGRPHNEQFF
>TRBD2|TRBJ2-1|TRBV27|few
TGTGCCAGCAGTACGGGGGGGACCTACTACAATGAGCAGTTCTTC
CASSTGGTYYNEQFF
>TRBD2|TRBJ2-4|TRBV6-5|.
TGTGCCAGCAGCCCGCGGGGGGGCGAAAACATTCAGTACTTC
CASSPRGGENIQYF
>.|TRBJ2-3|TRBV7-2|.
TGTGCCAGCAGCCGGGAACTAGCAGATACGCAGTATTTT
CASSRELADTQYF
>.|TRBJ2-3|TRBV20-1|.
TGCAGTGCTAGAGCCCCCCCTCGTGGGAGGCGCCCAGATACGCAGTATTTT
CSARAPPRGRRPDTQYF
>TRBD2|TRBJ2-3|TRBV12-3/TRBV12-4|.
TGTGCCAGCAGTTTTACACTAGCGGTCACAGATACGGAGTATTTT
CASSFTLAVTDTEYF
>TRBD2|TRBJ2-7|TRBV2|.
TGTGCCAGCAGAGGGGGACTAGCTGTAGGCGAGCAGTACTTC
CASRGGLAVGEQYF
>.|TRBJ2-5|TRBV29-1|.
TGCAGCGTCGTCCGACAGGGCGGGGACCAAGAGACCCAGTACTTC
CSVVRQGGDQETQYF
>TRBD1|TRBJ2-7|TRBV29-1|.
TGCAGCGTTCGGGGACAGGGAGGGAACGAGCAGTACTTC
CSVRGQGGNEQYF